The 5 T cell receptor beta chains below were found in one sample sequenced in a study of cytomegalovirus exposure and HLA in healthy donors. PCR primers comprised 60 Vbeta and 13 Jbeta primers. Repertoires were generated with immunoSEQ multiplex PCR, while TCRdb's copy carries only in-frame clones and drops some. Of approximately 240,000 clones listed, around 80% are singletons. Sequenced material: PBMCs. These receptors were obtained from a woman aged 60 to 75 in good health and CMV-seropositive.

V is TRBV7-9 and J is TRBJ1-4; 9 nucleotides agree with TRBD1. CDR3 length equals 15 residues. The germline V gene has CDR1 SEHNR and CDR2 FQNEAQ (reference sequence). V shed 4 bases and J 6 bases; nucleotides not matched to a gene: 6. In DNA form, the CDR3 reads TGTGCCAGCAGCTCCGGGACAGGGTGGGATGAAAAACTGTTTTTT. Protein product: CASSSGTGWDEKLFF.

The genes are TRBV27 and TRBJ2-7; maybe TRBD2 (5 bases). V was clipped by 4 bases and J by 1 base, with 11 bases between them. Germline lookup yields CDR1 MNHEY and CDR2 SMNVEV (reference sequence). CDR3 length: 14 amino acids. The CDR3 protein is CASSSGVRSYEQYF. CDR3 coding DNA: TGTGCCAGCAGTTCCGGGGTGAGGTCCTACGAGCAGTACTTC.

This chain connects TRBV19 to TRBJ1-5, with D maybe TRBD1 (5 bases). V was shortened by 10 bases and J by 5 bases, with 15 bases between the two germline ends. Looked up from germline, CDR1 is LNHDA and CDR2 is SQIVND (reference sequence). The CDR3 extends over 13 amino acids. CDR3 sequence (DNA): TGTGCCACCGAGGCAGGACACTATCAGCCCCAGCATTTT. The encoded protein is CATEAGHYQPQHF.

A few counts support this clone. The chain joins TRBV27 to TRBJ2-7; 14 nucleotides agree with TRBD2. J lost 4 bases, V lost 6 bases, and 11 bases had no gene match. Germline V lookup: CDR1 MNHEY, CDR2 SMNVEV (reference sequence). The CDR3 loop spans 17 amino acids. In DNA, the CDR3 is TGTGCCAGCAGCGAGACGGGACTAGCGGGAGCGGGGTACGAGCAGTACTTC. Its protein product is CASSETGLAGAGYEQYF.

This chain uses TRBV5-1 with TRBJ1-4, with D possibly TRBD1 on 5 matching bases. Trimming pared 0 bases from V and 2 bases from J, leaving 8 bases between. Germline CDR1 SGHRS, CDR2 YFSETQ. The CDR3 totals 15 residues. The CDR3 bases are TGCGCCAGCAGCTTGGGCGGGACCACTAATGAAAAACTGTTTTTT. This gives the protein CASSLGGTTNEKLFF.